Below, 30 T cell receptor beta chains from the same sample are listed, as sequenced in a study of identical twins. TCRdb fed the 5' RACE reads into MiXCR, producing one record per CDR3 protein. Altogether approximately 190,000 distinct CDR3 sequences are present, roughly 15% being singletons, with the ten largest covering around two fifths. These data were also filed under a second study, of T cells expressing NK-cell markers.

Material for sequencing was CD8+ T cells sorted from blood. Receptors were obtained from a young woman in good health.

The CDR3 sequence: CSVEGDEQYF. CDR3 bases: TGCAGCGTTGAAGGGGACGAGCAGTACTTC. The rearrangement uses TRBV29-1 and TRBJ2-7; D gene unclear. Germline V gives CDR1 SQVTM, CDR2 ANQGSEA. V was clipped by 1 base and J by 5 bases, with 3 bases between them. The CDR3 is 10 residues long.

The sample holds many counts of this clonotype. The V call is TRBV29-1, the J call TRBJ2-5; D gene unclear. Between the trimmed V and J ends, which lost 4 bases and 3 bases, there was a span of 9 bases. The germline V gene has CDR1 SQVTM and CDR2 ANQGSEA. The CDR3 is 12 residues long. CDR3 loop: CSVAGQEETQYF. The CDR3 DNA sequence: TGCAGCGTTGCGGGCCAAGAAGAGACCCAGTACTTC.

There are many counts of this clonotype. The chain joins TRBV12-5 to TRBJ2-1, with a possible D match to TRBD2 (5 bases). V gave up 1 base and J gave up 7 bases, with 5 bases separating them. This CDR3 region has 12 residues. Germline CDR1 is LGHNT and CDR2 is FRNRAP. CDR3 nucleotide sequence: TGTGCTAGTGGTTTGGGAGGGAATGAGCAGTTCTTC. Translating gives CASGLGGNEQFF.

This clonotype was seen only a few times. The chain recombines TRBV11-3 with TRBJ2-7; D remains unclear. The V end was cut by 5 bases, the J end by 3 bases, with 14 bases between. CDR3 length equals 14 residues. Germline lookup yields CDR1 SGHNT and CDR2 YENEEA. The CDR3 bases are TGTGCCAGCAGCCTTCTAGAGGACGGCTACGAGCAGTACTTC. Residues: CASSLLEDGYEQYF.

In DNA form, the CDR3 reads TGCAGCGTGCCCAGGAATGAGGATGAGCAGTTCTTC. Amino acid sequence: CSVPRNEDEQFF. This chain links TRBV29-1 with TRBJ2-1, with D hard to call. Germline values: CDR1 SQVTM, CDR2 ANQGSEA. V was trimmed by 6 bases and J by 8 bases, leaving 14 bases between them. The CDR3 extends over 12 amino acids.

The chain links TRBV11-2 to TRBJ2-7, with D unclear. CDR1 is SGHAT and CDR2 is FQNNGV in the germline V gene. V was clipped by 4 bases and J by 3 bases, with 7 bases between them. The CDR3 contains 12 residues. CDR3 in DNA: TGTGCCAGCAGCTCGGTAGACTACGAGCAGTACTTC. It codes for CASSSVDYEQYF.

The rearrangement joins TRBV5-5 to TRBJ2-2; TRBD1 aligns across 7 bases. Trimming at V came to 4 bases and at J to 3 bases, leaving 9 bases not matched to a gene. From germline, CDR1 is SGHKS and CDR2 YYEKEE (reference sequence). This CDR3 is 16 amino acids long. The CDR3 nucleotides are TGTGCCAGCAGCGGACAGGCTCCAACGTACACCGGGGAGCTGTTTTTT. Its translation is CASSGQAPTYTGELFF.

This chain links TRBV29-1 with TRBJ2-7; D unresolved. The CDR3 is 13 residues long. Germline values: CDR1 SQVTM, CDR2 ANQGSEA. The V and J ends lost 6 bases and 0 bases respectively, with 12 bases between them. The CDR3 is CSVLLGPSYEQYF. DNA for the CDR3: TGCAGCGTACTGTTGGGTCCCTCCTACGAGCAGTACTTC.

This chain uses TRBV29-1 with TRBJ2-2, with 9 nucleotides matching TRBD1. V lost 6 bases, J lost 7 bases, and 6 bases stayed unmatched. CDR3 length: 13 amino acids. Looked up from germline, CDR1 is SQVTM and CDR2 is ANQGSEA. The DNA for the CDR3 is TGCAGCGTGGAACAGGGGGCGGTCGGGGAGCTGTTTTTT. This translates into CSVEQGAVGELFF.

The V call is TRBV29-1, the J call TRBJ2-7; the match to TRBD1 covers 9 bases. In germline, CDR1 is SQVTM, CDR2 ANQGSEA. Germline trimming cut 6 bases from V and 2 bases from J; bases unmatched to any gene: 5. The CDR3 spans 13 residues. Here the CDR3 DNA reads TGCAGCGTCCCGGGACAGGGACCCTACGAGCAGTACTTC. Translated, it gives CSVPGQGPYEQYF.

The genes are TRBV15 and TRBJ2-1; 8 bases fit TRBD2. This CDR3 is 14 amino acids long. In germline, CDR1 is LNHNV, CDR2 YYDKDF (reference sequence). Trimming cost V 6 bases and J 6 bases; bases outside gene matches: 7. The CDR3 loop is CATSRVAGSNEQFF. DNA for the CDR3: TGTGCCACCAGTCGAGTAGCGGGGTCCAATGAGCAGTTCTTC.

The chain uses TRBV3-1 and TRBJ2-7, with D possibly being TRBD1 (6 bases). V was pared by 4 bases and J by 5 bases, with 18 bases between. CDR1 is LGHDT and CDR2 is YNNKEL in the germline V gene (reference sequence). The CDR3 is 15 amino acids. The CDR3 sequence: CASSPQRQEENEQYF. The CDR3 DNA reads TGTGCCAGCAGCCCACAGAGACAGGAGGAAAACGAGCAGTACTTC.

This sequence joins TRBV25-1 and TRBJ2-5, with 7 nucleotides matching TRBD1. The CDR3 loop spans 15 amino acids. Germline assignment: CDR1 MGHDK and CDR2 SYGVNS. With V trimmed by 2 bases and J by 5 bases, 8 bases remained unmatched. This CDR3 is CASSEERGLRETQYF. The CDR3 DNA reads as TGTGCCAGCAGTGAAGAAAGGGGGCTGCGTGAGACCCAGTACTTC.

This clonotype showed up many times. The V gene is TRBV6-1, the J gene TRBJ1-1; D gene uncertain. Germline-derived CDR1 and CDR2 are MNHNS and SASEGT. The CDR3 is 14 residues long. The ends were cut back, 0 bases at V and 1 base at J, with 6 bases in the middle. The CDR3 loop reads CASSEAPENTEAFF. The CDR3 nucleotides are TGTGCCAGCAGTGAAGCGCCTGAGAACACTGAAGCTTTCTTT.

This chain uses TRBV29-1 with TRBJ1-1, with no clear D. The CDR3 consists of 11 residues. Looked up from germline, CDR1 is SQVTM and CDR2 is ANQGSEA. V lost 5 bases and J 0 bases, leaving 4 bases between the germline ends. The CDR3 region has the DNA TGCAGCGTTTGGTTGAACACTGAAGCTTTCTTT. Protein sequence: CSVWLNTEAFF.

In this sample, this clonotype turned up a few times. The rearrangement uses TRBV20-1 and TRBJ2-1; possible D gene TRBD2, 6 bases. Trimming removed 5 bases at V and 2 bases at J, with 22 bases between. The CDR3 contains 17 residues. Germline V gene lookup returns CDR1 DFQATT and CDR2 SNEGSKA (reference sequence). As DNA, the CDR3 is TGCAGTGCTGGGGTGTTGAGGCGGGATCGAACCTACAATGAGCAGTTCTTC. Translation: CSAGVLRRDRTYNEQFF.

This clonotype was counted only a few times. This chain uses TRBV11-2 with TRBJ2-5; a possible D gene is TRBD2 (6 bases). Germline V gene data show CDR1 as SGHAT and CDR2 as FQNNGV. The CDR3 is 16 amino acids. V lost 1 base and J 5 bases, leaving 17 bases between the germline ends. The CDR3 sequence: CASSLAGLRGGETQYF. The CDR3 DNA reads as TGTGCCAGCAGCTTAGCGGGACTCCGCGGAGGGGAGACCCAGTACTTC.

The chain links TRBV29-1 to TRBJ2-6, with D uncertain. The germline V and J ends were trimmed by 4 bases and 0 bases, with 16 bases remaining between them. CDR1 SQVTM and CDR2 ANQGSEA come from the germline V gene. There are 17 residues in the CDR3. The CDR3 protein is CSVVDWNPSSGANVLTF. Here the CDR3 DNA reads TGCAGCGTTGTGGATTGGAATCCGAGCTCTGGGGCCAACGTCCTGACTTTC.

The chain couples TRBV27 to TRBJ1-1, with 9 bases lining up with TRBD1. V gave up 3 bases and J gave up 5 bases; unmatched junction bases: 10. CDR3 length: 16 amino acids. Germline CDR1 is MNHEY and CDR2 is SMNVEV (reference sequence). The CDR3 coding sequence is TGTGCCAGCAGTTTTCTAGCTGGACAGGGGATTACTGAAGCTTTCTTT. The encoded protein is CASSFLAGQGITEAFF.

This clonotype was seen a few times. CDR3 DNA: TGTGCCACCGCCGCTCGGGCCTACGAGCAGTACTTC. It translates to CATAARAYEQYF. This chain connects TRBV24-1 to TRBJ2-7; D unresolved. The CDR3 has 12 amino acids. V was trimmed by 9 bases and J by 2 bases, leaving 10 bases between them. Germline V gene data show CDR1 as KGHDR and CDR2 as SFDVKD.

This sequence joins TRBV7-9 and TRBJ2-1; D possibly corresponds to TRBD2 (6 bases). The CDR3 spans 16 residues. Germline V gene lookup returns CDR1 SEHNR and CDR2 FQNEAQ (reference sequence). Trimming removed 1 base at V and 6 bases at J, with 16 bases between. As DNA, the CDR3 is TGTGCCAGCAGCTTAGTGGTACTAGCAATCCTCAATGAGCAGTTCTTC. Its translation: CASSLVVLAILNEQFF. The full variable domain, in which reference TRBV7-9 and TRBJ2-1 provide the parts outside the CDR3, is DTGVSQNPRHKITKRGQNVTFRCDPISEHNRLYWYRQTLGQGPEFLTYFQNEAQLEKSRLLSDRFSAERPKGSFSTLEIQRTEQGDSAMYLCASSLVVLAILNEQFFGPGTRLTVL.

This clonotype occurred a few times. This rearrangement joins TRBV6-5 to TRBJ2-3; no firm D call. Germline V gene lookup returns CDR1 MNHEY and CDR2 SVGAGI. Trimming took 0 bases from V and 4 from J, leaving 5 bases between them. The CDR3 covers 13 residues. CDR3 amino acids: CASSYSYADTQYF. As DNA, the CDR3 is TGTGCCAGCAGTTACTCTTACGCAGATACGCAGTATTTT.

The V call is TRBV10-3, the J call TRBJ1-1; 8 bases map to TRBD1. CDR3 length equals 16 residues. Trimming cost V 6 bases and J 5 bases; bases outside gene matches: 14. Germline V gene sequence: CDR1 ENHRY, CDR2 SYGVKD. The CDR3 bases are TGTGCCATCAGCGGGCCGGACAGGGATATCGAAACTGAAGCTTTCTTT. It encodes CAISGPDRDIETEAFF.

This clonotype has at least ten counts. This chain connects TRBV29-1 to TRBJ1-1; D is ambiguous. V gave up 7 bases and J gave up 1 base, with 16 bases separating them. The CDR3 runs to 14 residues. CDR1 is SQVTM, CDR2 ANQGSEA, per germline. The CDR3 bases are TGCAGCGCCCGGGTCCGGATATCGAACACTGAAGCTTTCTTT. This codes for CSARVRISNTEAFF. Supplemented by reference TRBV29-1 and TRBJ1-1, the full variable domain reads SAVISQKPSRDICQRGTSLTIQCQVDSQVTMMFWYRQQPGQSLTLIATANQGSEATYESGFVIDKFPISRPNLTFSTLTVSNMSPEDSSIYLCSARVRISNTEAFFGQGTRLTVV.

In this sample, this clonotype turned up a few times. The chain joins TRBV5-4 to TRBJ1-1; 7 bases are a match to TRBD1. Per germline, CDR1 SGHNT and CDR2 YYREEE (reference sequence). Trimming removed 4 bases from V and 1 base from J; junction bases left unmatched: 10. The CDR3 length is 16 residues. CDR3 bases: TGTGCCAGCAGCGGCCCGGGACAGCAATCGAACACTGAAGCTTTCTTT. Translating it yields CASSGPGQQSNTEAFF.

In this sample, this clonotype turned up many times. The V call is TRBV27, the J call TRBJ2-1; TRBD2 matches at 7 bases. CDR3 size: 14 residues. CDR1 MNHEY and CDR2 SMNVEV come from the germline V gene (reference sequence). V dropped 3 bases and J dropped 4; count of bases not matched to a gene: 3. The chain's CDR3 is CASSLLAEYNEQFF. The CDR3 nucleotides read TGTGCCAGCAGTTTGCTAGCGGAGTACAATGAGCAGTTCTTC.

There are a few counts of this clonotype. The chain links TRBV13 to TRBJ2-1; 10 nucleotides match TRBD2. This CDR3 comprises 16 residues. The germline V gene has CDR1 PRHDT and CDR2 FYEKMQ (reference sequence). V shed 5 bases and J 4 bases; nucleotides not matched to a gene: 8. DNA of the CDR3: TGTGCCAGCAGCCCCCGTAGCGGGGGGCTTTACAATGAGCAGTTCTTC. The encoded protein is CASSPRSGGLYNEQFF.

The sample holds a few counts of this clonotype. This chain links TRBV27 with TRBJ2-5; 8 bases fit TRBD1. This CDR3 comprises 13 residues. Germline CDR1 MNHEY, CDR2 SMNVEV (reference sequence). V trimming: 2 bases; J trimming: 7 bases; junction bases outside the gene matches: 3. The CDR3 DNA reads as TGTGCCAGCAGTTTAGCCACAGGGGGGACCCAGTACTTC. Translation gives CASSLATGGTQYF.

V and J are TRBV4-2 and TRBJ2-1; perhaps D is TRBD1 or TRBD2 (5 bases each). The CDR3 loop spans 12 amino acids. Deletions cut 1 base from V and 9 bases from J, with 7 bases between. Germline assignment: CDR1 LGHNA and CDR2 YNFKEQ. The CDR3 region is CASSQGGFEQFF. As DNA, the CDR3 is TGTGCCAGCAGCCAAGGGGGGTTTGAGCAGTTCTTC.

The V call is TRBV6-1, the J call TRBJ1-1; the D is unclear. The CDR3 has 15 amino acids. From germline, CDR1 is MNHNS and CDR2 SASEGT. V was shortened by 6 bases and J by 1 base, with 15 bases between the two germline ends. CDR3 protein: CASSILPGRNTEAFF. CDR3 bases: TGTGCCAGCAGCATACTGCCTGGCAGGAACACTGAAGCTTTCTTT.